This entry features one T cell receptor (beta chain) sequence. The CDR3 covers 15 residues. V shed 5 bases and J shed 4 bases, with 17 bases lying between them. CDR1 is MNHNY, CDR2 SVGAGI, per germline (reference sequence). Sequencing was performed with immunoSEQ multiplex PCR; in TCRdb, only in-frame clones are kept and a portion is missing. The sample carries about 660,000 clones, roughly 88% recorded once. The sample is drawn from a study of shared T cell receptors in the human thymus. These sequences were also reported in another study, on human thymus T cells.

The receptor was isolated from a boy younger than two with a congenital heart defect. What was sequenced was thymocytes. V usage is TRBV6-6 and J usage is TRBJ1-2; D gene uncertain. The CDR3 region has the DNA TGTGCCAGCAGTGACAAGGGCACGACTACCTATGGCTACACCTTC. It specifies CASSDKGTTTYGYTF.